One sample yielded the 24 T cell receptor beta chains listed below, sequenced in a study of blood T cells in healthy people across ages. Together with a sample-barcoded 5' primer, a J-beta primer mix was included in a second PCR lasting 7 to 11 cycles. TCRdb passed the 5' RACE reads through MiXCR, listing each CDR3 protein once. The repertoire holds around 940,000 distinct CDR3 sequences, about 51% seen once, with over 20% in the top ten. The sample comprised blood. Every receptor here comes from a woman aged 60 to 75 in good health.

This chain connects TRBV7-9 to TRBJ2-7; 12 bases align to TRBD2. The V and J ends lost 1 base and 2 bases, in that order; junction bases with no gene match: 9. The V gene's germline CDR1 is SEHNR and CDR2 FQNEAQ (reference sequence). CDR3 size: 18 residues. The CDR3 sequence: CASSLGRATSGRTYEQYF. In nucleotides, the CDR3 is TGTGCCAGCAGCTTAGGAAGGGCCACTAGCGGGAGGACCTACGAGCAGTACTTC.

The V and J genes are TRBV7-2 and TRBJ2-1; D may be TRBD1 (5 bases). The V end lost 5 bases, the J end lost 9 bases, and 17 bases lay between the germline ends. The CDR3 runs 14 residues. Germline loops: CDR1 SGHTA, CDR2 FQGNSA. The CDR3 region is CASSPRRGLTEQFF. For the CDR3, the DNA is TGTGCCAGCAGCCCCCGAAGGGGCTTAACTGAGCAGTTCTTC.

The genes are TRBV12-3 or TRBV12-4 and TRBJ2-3; D possibly corresponds to TRBD2 (7 bases). This CDR3 has 15 residues. V lost 3 bases, J lost 3 bases, and 13 bases lay in between. CDR3 DNA: TGTGCCAGCAGTTTTGGGGGGGCAGTGACAGATACGCAGTATTTT. Translating gives CASSFGGAVTDTQYF.

V and J are TRBV20-1 and TRBJ2-4; 15 bases agree with TRBD2. This CDR3 is built from 16 residues. Trimming at V came to 6 bases and at J to 9 bases, leaving 12 bases not matched to a gene. The germline gives CDR1 DFQATT, CDR2 SNEGSKA (reference sequence). The CDR3 DNA sequence: TGCAGTGCCCTCCCCGGACTAGCGGGAGGGCTTGGCATTCAGTACTTC. Amino acid sequence: CSALPGLAGGLGIQYF.

The rearrangement links TRBV7-2 to TRBJ2-5; D is unclear. The J call may be in error: the DNA end matches TRBJ2-7 better. Germline values: CDR1 SGHTA, CDR2 FQGNSA. CDR3 length: 13 residues. Here the CDR3 DNA reads TGTGCCAGCAGCTTTATAGCTACCTACGAGCAGTACTTC. It is translated as CASSFIATYEQYF.

The chain carries TRBV20-1 and TRBJ1-1; D unresolved. This CDR3 has 12 amino acids. V lost 1 base, J lost 5 bases, and 8 bases lay in between. Per the germline V gene, CDR1 is DFQATT and CDR2 is SNEGSKA (reference sequence). CDR3 in amino acids: CSARVVGTEAFF. CDR3 DNA sequence: TGCAGTGCTAGAGTAGTAGGGACTGAAGCTTTCTTT.

This clonotype has a single count. The chain employs TRBV4-1 and TRBJ1-2; no clear D. CDR3 length equals 21 residues. Germline CDR1 and CDR2: MGHRA and YSYEKL. Deletions cut 3 bases from V and 0 bases from J, with 29 bases between. In nucleotides, the CDR3 is TGCGCCAGCAGCCAGCTTGTACCTAGGGCCTCACGACTGACGACTAACTATGGCTACACCTTC. Translated: CASSQLVPRASRLTTNYGYTF.

V and J are TRBV2 and TRBJ2-7, with TRBD1 as a possible D gene (5 bases). The V end was cut by 5 bases, the J end by 4 bases, with 18 bases between. Germline CDR1 is SNHLY and CDR2 is FYNNEI. There are 15 residues in the CDR3. CDR3 sequence (DNA): TGTGCCAGCAGTAATCTCCAGGGTCTTGAGTACGAGCAGTACTTC. This sequence encodes CASSNLQGLEYEQYF.

Comments on this clonotype: The junction and the germline gene differ at one end; a read error may be behind it. The chain is built from TRBV4-2 and TRBJ2-5; 9 bases are shared with TRBD1. CDR3 size: 16 residues. Germline assignment: CDR1 LGHNA and CDR2 YNFKEQ. The chain's CDR3 is CTSSPSRDRVRETQYF. CDR3 DNA: TGTACCAGCAGCCCGTCCCGGGACAGGGTCAGAGAGACCCAGTACTTC.

The chain couples TRBV7-2 to TRBJ2-7; the match to TRBD2 covers 10 bases. V trimming: 2 bases; J trimming: 0 bases; junction bases outside the gene matches: 10. The CDR3 sequence is 18 residues long. The V gene's germline CDR1 is SGHTA and CDR2 FQGNSA. CDR3 DNA sequence: TGTGCCAGCAGCTTATCTCCTAGCGGGAGCTTCTTCTCCTACGAGCAGTACTTC. Its translation: CASSLSPSGSFFSYEQYF. The full variable domain, its missing parts supplied by reference TRBV7-2 and TRBJ2-7, is GAGVSQSPSNKVTEKGKDVELRCDPISGHTALYWYRQSLGQGLEFLIYFQGNSAPDKSGLPSDRFSAERTGGSVSTLTIQRTQQEDSAVYLCASSLSPSGSFFSYEQYFGPGTRLTVT.

This rearrangement joins TRBV12-3 or TRBV12-4 to TRBJ2-5, with D maybe TRBD2 (6 bases). This CDR3 is built from 14 residues. Between the trimmed V and J ends, which lost 4 bases and 1 base, there was a span of 10 bases. The DNA for the CDR3 is TGTGCCAGCAGTTATGGGGGGATCCAAGAGACCCAGTACTTC. This encodes CASSYGGIQETQYF.

The gene calls are TRBV20-1 and TRBJ2-5, with 7 nucleotides matching TRBD2. The DNA end favors TRBJ2-7, so the J call may be wrong. The CDR3 spans 11 residues. CDR1 and CDR2 (germline): DFQATT, SNEGSKA (reference sequence). The CDR3 bases are TGCAGTGCTTCGACTAGCAACGAGCAGTACTTC. Its translation: CSASTSNEQYF.

This clonotype was detected only a few times. V and J are TRBV12-3 or TRBV12-4 and TRBJ2-3; D may be TRBD2 (6 bases). Trimming pared 7 bases from V and 6 bases from J, leaving 11 bases between. The length of the CDR3 is 12 residues. This CDR3 reads CASTRESDTQYF. In DNA, the CDR3 is TGTGCCAGCACCCGGGAGTCCGATACGCAGTATTTT.

The genes are TRBV4-1 and TRBJ2-2, with D uncertain. The CDR3 length is 12 residues. Trimming cost V 1 base and J 7 bases, with 4 bases left between them. The germline V gene encodes CDR1 MGHRA and CDR2 YSYEKL. The CDR3 bases are TGCGCCAGCAGCCAAGTCTTCGGGGAGCTGTTTTTT. Protein: CASSQVFGELFF.

This clonotype was detected many times. The chain couples TRBV29-1 to TRBJ2-7; D is possibly TRBD2 (6 bases). Trimming shortened V by 4 bases and J by 6 bases, and 10 bases separated the two germline ends. The CDR3 spans 11 residues. Per the germline V gene, CDR1 is SQVTM and CDR2 is ANQGSEA. The CDR3 sequence: CSVAWGVEQYF. DNA of the CDR3: TGCAGCGTTGCTTGGGGGGTCGAGCAGTACTTC.

The chain recombines TRBV20-1 with TRBJ1-5; 11 bases agree with TRBD1. The V gene's germline CDR1 is DFQATT and CDR2 SNEGSKA (reference sequence). With 5 bases clipped from V and 6 bases from J, the junction kept 6 bases outside the gene matches. The CDR3 spans 14 residues. CDR3 bases: TGCAGTGCTCTCCGGGACAGGGGGAGTCAGCCCCAGCATTTT. Amino acids: CSALRDRGSQPQHF.

The J gene is TRBJ2-7, the V gene TRBV7-8; D might be TRBD1 (5 bases). The CDR3 spans 14 residues. With 5 bases removed from V and 2 bases from J, the gap between germline ends came to 13 bases. Germline V gene sequence: CDR1 SGHVS, CDR2 FQNEAQ. CDR3 region: CASSDRRTTYEQYF. CDR3 in DNA: TGTGCCAGCAGCGACAGAAGGACAACCTACGAGCAGTACTTC.

Only one count was recorded for this clonotype. The V and J genes are TRBV6-1 and TRBJ1-1, with 7 bases aligning to TRBD1. Unmatched junction bases numbered 19, after V lost 8 bases and J lost 7 bases. The CDR3 is made up of 16 amino acids. Per the germline V gene, CDR1 is MNHNS and CDR2 is SASEGT. For the CDR3, the DNA is TGTGCCAGCCCGGCCGGAAGGGGGCGAAAAGGGGATGAAGCTTTCTTT. Translating gives CASPAGRGRKGDEAFF.

The chain joins TRBV5-1 to TRBJ1-1, with unresolved D. CDR3 length equals 16 residues. The germline V gene encodes CDR1 SGHRS and CDR2 YFSETQ. V lost 0 bases and J 3 bases, leaving 15 bases between the germline ends. CDR3 residues: CASSLEMGSVHTEAFF. CDR3 bases: TGCGCCAGCAGCTTGGAGATGGGATCGGTGCACACTGAAGCTTTCTTT.

The chain has TRBV27 and TRBJ2-3; 11 nucleotides line up with TRBD2. V lost 5 bases and J lost 3; bases outside the gene matches: 7. Germline V gives CDR1 MNHEY, CDR2 SMNVEV (reference sequence). The CDR3 extends over 16 amino acids. The CDR3 nucleotides read TGTGCCAGCAGTCAGACTCTAGCGGGAGGAACAGATACGCAGTATTTT. Its protein is CASSQTLAGGTDTQYF.

Only one count was recorded for this clonotype. This rearrangement joins TRBV20-1 to TRBJ2-1, with 8 bases fitting TRBD2. In germline, CDR1 is DFQATT, CDR2 SNEGSKA (reference sequence). V gave up 2 bases and J gave up 8 bases; unmatched junction bases: 11. The CDR3 runs to 15 residues. Here the CDR3 reads CSARREVGREDEQFF. The CDR3, as DNA: TGCAGTGCTAGAAGGGAGGTAGGGCGGGAGGATGAGCAGTTCTTC.

This clonotype appeared a few times. The CDR3 reads CASSQPGTGALLSYEQYF. The CDR3 nucleotides read TGTGCCAGCAGCCAACCCGGGACAGGGGCCCTCTTATCCTACGAGCAGTACTTC. The gene calls are TRBV14 and TRBJ2-7; 10 bases fit TRBD1. The CDR3 is made up of 18 amino acids. V trimming: 2 bases; J trimming: 1 base; junction bases outside the gene matches: 11. Germline CDR1 is SGHDN and CDR2 is FVKESK. The whole variable domain, remainder taken from reference TRBV14 and TRBJ2-7, is EAGVTQFPSHSVIEKGQTVTLRCDPISGHDNLYWYRRVMGKEIKFLLHFVKESKQDESGMPNNRFLAERTGGTYSTLKVQPAELEDSGVYFCASSQPGTGALLSYEQYFGPGTRLTVT.

This sequence joins TRBV6-5 and TRBJ2-3, with a weak D call TRBD2 (6 bases). Germline V gives CDR1 MNHEY, CDR2 SVGAGI. The CDR3 is made up of 15 amino acids. The V end lost 2 bases, the J end lost 5 bases, and 14 bases lay between the germline ends. CDR3 amino acids: CASSYVSGAGDTQYF. Written as DNA, the CDR3 is TGTGCCAGCAGTTACGTTAGCGGAGCAGGAGATACGCAGTATTTT.

J is TRBJ2-5 and V is TRBV24-1; D gene ambiguous. This CDR3 region has 13 residues. The germline V and J ends were trimmed by 3 bases and 1 base, with 5 bases remaining between them. CDR1 and CDR2 (germline): KGHDR, SFDVKD. The CDR3 DNA is TGTGCCACCAGTGATGGGGTCCAAGAGACCCAGTACTTC. Encoded protein: CATSDGVQETQYF.